Detailed here is one T cell receptor (beta chain). Its antigen is not identified. The data were taken from a study of human T cells and chemical hapten exposure. Study outcomes and limitations: High-frequency TCRs, those above 1 in 1000, stayed the same after DPC sensitization.

One entry per CDR3 protein, called by TCRdb with MiXCR from the RACE reads. The sample holds 110,000 to 150,000 distinct CDR3 sequences; 10% to 15% are singletons and the top ten take 1.2% to 1.5%. The time point here: patch test 2, 6 weeks after DPC sensitization. Treatment denoted: therapeutic diphenylcyclopropenone sensitization with weekly scalp DPC. Germline V CDR1 and CDR2: MDHEN, SYDVKM. The CDR3 covers 12 residues. V gave up 5 bases and J gave up 4 bases, with 8 bases separating them. The specimen comprised whole blood, sampled in connection with sensitization to the hapten diphenylcyclopropenone (DPC). The V call is TRBV28, the J call TRBJ1-2; the D is unclear. This receptor was identified in a woman aged 45 to 65 with alopecia areata. Some clones in this sample may be carry-over from other donors' samples. The CDR3 is CASSQPPYGYTF. The CDR3 DNA is TGTGCCAGCAGTCAACCCCCCTATGGCTACACCTTC.